The 9 T cell receptor beta chains below come from one sample, sequenced in a study of post-analysis software for immune sequencing data. Study results and limitations: With TRBV5-6, TRBV5-1 and TRBV20-1 included, about 5 TRBV segments were more frequent in patients than in controls.

cDNA libraries for TCR beta contained unique molecular identifiers. TCRdb analysed the PCR reads with MiXCR anew, one entry per CDR3 protein. This table has hundreds of thousands of distinct CDR3 sequences, about 44% appearing once. The antigens these receptors bind are not known. The sample comprised blood. These receptor sequences come from a girl between 10 and 17 years old with multiple sclerosis.

This chain links TRBV11-3 with TRBJ2-3, with 12 bases identical to TRBD1. The V and J ends lost 4 bases and 6 bases, in that order; junction bases with no gene match: 11. Germline CDR1 is SGHNT and CDR2 is YENEEA. This CDR3 is 17 amino acids long. The CDR3: CASSSPWDRGRVDTQYF. The CDR3 DNA reads as TGTGCCAGCAGCTCGCCGTGGGACAGGGGGCGGGTGGATACGCAGTATTTT.

The chain uses TRBV5-5 and TRBJ2-7; 7 nucleotides match TRBD1. The germline CDR1 and CDR2 sequences are SGHKS and YYEKEE (reference sequence). V was clipped by 4 bases and J by 5 bases; unmatched bases: 9. The CDR3 is 14 residues long. The CDR3 DNA reads as TGTGCCAGCAGCCCTCGACAGGGAACACACGAGCAGTACTTC. The encoded protein is CASSPRQGTHEQYF.

Concerning this clonotype: Just one base apart from a much larger clone, this may be a read error. This chain joins TRBV12-3 or TRBV12-4 and TRBJ1-5, with 9 bases matching TRBD1. The CDR3 totals 15 residues. The CDR3 protein is CASSPGTGYGQPRHF. The CDR3, as DNA: TGTGCCAGCAGTCCCGGGACAGGGTACGGTCAGCCCCGGCATTTT.

The J gene is TRBJ2-1, the V gene TRBV12-3 or TRBV12-4; D unresolved. V shed 3 bases and J shed 10 bases, with 7 bases lying between them. The CDR3 runs to 11 residues. The CDR3 spells CASSFSREQFF. CDR3 coding DNA: TGTGCCAGCAGTTTTTCTAGGGAGCAGTTCTTC.

The rearrangement joins TRBV6-5 to TRBJ1-1, with unresolved D. V was pared by 6 bases and J by 9 bases, with 14 bases between. Per germline, CDR1 MNHEY and CDR2 SVGAGI. The CDR3 sequence is 12 residues long. The CDR3 nucleotides are TGTGCCAGCAGAAAACCACCCGGTCAAGCTTTCTTT. Translating gives CASRKPPGQAFF.

This chain links TRBV7-8 with TRBJ2-7, with D possibly TRBD2 on 5 matching bases. The J call may be wrong; the DNA end is better matched by TRBJ2-5. There are 15 residues in the CDR3. The germline V gene has CDR1 SGHVS and CDR2 FQNEAQ. As DNA, the CDR3 is TGTGCCAGCAGCTTATCGTTCGGGGTGGCGGAGACCCAGTACTTC. Its translation is CASSLSFGVAETQYF.

This clonotype was seen once. V usage is TRBV12-3 or TRBV12-4 and J usage is TRBJ2-1; tentatively, D is TRBD1 (5 bases). This CDR3 is built from 13 residues. V was cut by 6 bases and J by 10 bases, with 16 bases left in between. The DNA of the CDR3 is TGTGCCAGCAGCCCACAGGTGTCCGGGGAGCAGTTCTTC. Translated, it gives CASSPQVSGEQFF.

V usage is TRBV10-3 and J usage is TRBJ2-6; D not resolved. The CDR3 consists of 13 residues. From germline, CDR1 is ENHRY and CDR2 SYGVKD. V was pared by 4 bases and J by 4 bases, with 5 bases between. The CDR3 coding sequence is TGTGCCATCAGTGGAACCGGGGCCAACGTCCTGACTTTC. Translation gives CAISGTGANVLTF.

This clonotype was detected a few times. This chain connects TRBV12-3 or TRBV12-4 to TRBJ1-5; perhaps TRBD1 as D (6 bases). Trimming stripped 5 bases from V and 5 bases from J, with 13 bases between. The CDR3 is 14 residues long. The CDR3 nucleotides are TGTGCCAGCAGTCTCGGAGAGGGGGATCAGCCCCAGCATTTT. Translating it yields CASSLGEGDQPQHF.